Listed here is a single T cell receptor beta chain. The target antigen is unknown. A second PCR, run for roughly 7 to 11 cycles, used a sample-barcoded 5' primer plus a J-beta primer mix. Each cDNA molecule carried a tag from a template-switch adaptor that contained 12 random nucleotides. TCRdb itself ran the 5' RACE reads through MiXCR, one entry per CDR3 protein. This table holds 1,800,000 or so distinct CDR3 sequences, roughly two fifths found once. The data originate from a study of blood T cells in healthy people across ages. The CDR3 covers 16 residues. The V gene's germline CDR1 is SGHRS and CDR2 YFSETQ. Between the trimmed V and J ends, which lost 2 bases and 4 bases, there was a span of 16 bases. The study isolated at least 6.5 million PBMCs from each sample. Study-wide points: Diversity estimated from one million T cells was considered an underestimate.

Material: blood. The receptor was derived from a human donor in good health. The gene calls are TRBV5-1 and TRBJ2-1; tentatively, D is TRBD2 (6 bases). This CDR3 reads CASSFGAVAVYNEQFF. CDR3 coding DNA: TGCGCCAGCAGCTTTGGGGCGGTAGCGGTATACAATGAGCAGTTCTTC.